This TCR beta chain emerged from a study of blood T cell repertoires in COVID-19. At the level of the study: Samples came from the United States, Italy and Spain, spanning acute and convalescent COVID-19. PBMCs, B-cell-depleted T cells, or T cells were the source of the cDNA or gDNA that made up the material.

How the authors handled the data: Using reference gene primer amplification, nucleated cell counts were estimated. TCRdb keeps only in-frame clones here, not all; method: immunoSEQ multiplex PCR. The V and J calls and clone size were taken over from that table, and D and trimming were inferred from the DNA. The top ten clones hold nearly 2% of a sample with more than 200,000 clones, 80% to 90% of them seen once. CDR3 length equals 15 residues. Germline-derived CDR1 and CDR2 are PRHDT and FYEKMQ (reference sequence). V was pared by 3 bases and J by 0 bases, with 9 bases between. The sequencing sample was made of peripheral blood. The TCR was taken from a man aged 25-45 years with active or convalescent COVID-19. The V and J genes are TRBV13 and TRBJ1-3, with D possibly TRBD1 on 6 matching bases. The DNA of the CDR3 is TGTGCCAGCAGCTTCGGCAGGGGCTCTGGAAACACCATATATTTT. Encoded protein: CASSFGRGSGNTIYF.